The sample holds a few counts of the clone carrying this T cell receptor (beta chain). The antigen is undetermined. TCRdb's copy holds only in-frame clones and misses some; the assay was immunoSEQ multiplex PCR. The sample has about 53,000 clones, 90% seen once. The data belong to a study of chemoradiotherapy in HPV16-positive cancers. CDR1 is MDHEN, CDR2 SYDVKM, per germline. V gave up 2 bases and J gave up 1 base, with 9 bases separating them. This CDR3 region has 15 residues. Findings and limits, study-wide: Candidate HPV-specific clones and E7-related TCR motifs grew in tumor during treatment.

Sequencing used blood, obtained from a patient who underwent chemoradiotherapy. V and J are TRBV28 and TRBJ2-1, with D uncertain. The TCR was taken from a human donor with HPV-associated anogenital cancer. CDR3 in amino acids: CASSLGSQSYNEQFF. The CDR3 nucleotides read TGTGCCAGCAGTTTAGGGTCCCAATCCTACAATGAGCAGTTCTTC.